This T cell receptor (beta chain) comes out of a study of identical twins. The CDR3 consists of 14 residues. Trimming cost V 8 bases and J 4 bases, with 14 bases left between them. Germline V gene sequence: CDR1 MNHNS, CDR2 SASEGT. TCRdb itself ran the 5' RACE reads through MiXCR, one entry per CDR3 protein. This sample has about 920,000 distinct CDR3 sequences; 9% to 15% occur once, and the top ten carry about 1.5%. On this clonotype itself: Its antigen remains unknown.

Study-wide results and caveats: Conclusions came from cross-sectional statistical analysis, not from following the same donors. Where beta out-of-frame sequences were concerned, excess twin sharing was weaker.

Separately, the same data were catalogued under a study of yellow fever vaccine responses in identical twins.

The V call is TRBV6-1, the J call TRBJ1-4, with D tentatively TRBD1 (5 bases). The source of this sequence is a woman under 30 in good health. The sample comprised PBMCs. The CDR3 is CASAGASINEKLFF. The CDR3, as DNA: TGTGCCAGCGCCGGGGCTTCTATTAATGAAAAACTGTTTTTT.